The rows below give T cell receptor beta chains drawn from one sample of a study of blood T cell repertoires in COVID-19. Assay: immunoSEQ multiplex PCR; the TCRdb copy retains only in-frame clones and omits some. The table shows about 230,000 clones, with 85% to 90% occurring only once. The sample taken for sequencing was PBMCs or T cells enriched from blood (not recorded which). These receptors came from a man younger than 30 who had recovered from COVID-19. CDR3s leave out the opening cysteine and the closing phenylalanine or tryptophan.

j_gene,v_gene,CDR3aa
TRBJ1-6,TRBV4-2,ASSQERADSNSPLH
TRBJ1-2,TRBV7-2,ASSLYGTSYGYT
TRBJ1-2,TRBV5-6,ASSSQGALVYGYT
TRBJ2-7,TRBV6-5,ASSYTAGSYEQY
TRBJ2-1,TRBV18,ASSQASGGRSYNEQF
TRBJ2-2,TRBV6-1,AIRQGSYTGELF
TRBJ1-1,TRBV7-9,ASSPPTVNTEAF
TRBJ1-6,TRBV6-5,ASSYSTFLNNSPLH
TRBJ2-5,TRBV19,ASSLQTELAQY
TRBJ2-3,TRBV18,ASSPRDTSGRTDTQY
TRBJ1-5,TRBV7-8,ASSFAGTGVGNQPQH
TRBJ2-1,TRBV7-2,ASSTGYNEQF
TRBJ2-7,TRBV5-4,ASSSHRTAYEQY
TRBJ1-4,TRBV28,ASSLYDRGDLF
TRBJ2-2,TRBV7-9,ASRQTGDVGELF
TRBJ1-4,TRBV7-2,ASSFYRATNEKLF
TRBJ2-7,TRBV18,ASSPAAAYEQY
TRBJ1-3,TRBV16,ASSQGDYSGNTIY
TRBJ2-7,TRBV27,ASSLTRAYEQY
TRBJ2-3,TRBV4-1,ASSQDPGLASTDTQY
TRBJ2-7,TRBV7-9,ASSRAGTTSYEQY
TRBJ2-1,TRBV27,ASSWSQGYNEQF
TRBJ1-5,TRBV18,ASSDKQAPGPQH